This T cell receptor beta chain was recovered during a study of graft-versus-host responses after intestinal transplantation. Profiled with immunoSEQ multiplex PCR; TCRdb holds only in-frame clones, not every one. Of approximately 100,000 clones listed, approximately 93% are singletons. Trimming pared 5 bases from V and 4 bases from J, leaving 15 bases between. CDR3 size: 16 residues. CDR1 is SGHVS and CDR2 is FQNEAQ in the germline V gene. On this clone: Its antigen is still unknown.

The sample was unstimulated CD8+ T cells sorted from spleen or lymph node cells, taken before intestinal transplant. The receptor's source is a human donor who received an intestinal transplant. V gene TRBV7-8 combines with J gene TRBJ1-6, with a tentative D call TRBD1 (5 bases). The CDR3 DNA reads TGTGCCAGCAGCCGGACTCAGGGAAATTATAATTCACCCCTCCACTTT. It is translated as CASSRTQGNYNSPLHF. Full variable domain (rest looked up from reference TRBV7-8 and TRBJ1-6): GAGVSQSPRYKVAKRGQDVALRCDPISGHVSLFWYQQALGQGPEFLTYFQNEAQLDKSGLPSDRFFAERPEGSVSTLKIQRTQQEDSAVYLCASSRTQGNYNSPLHFGNGTRLTVT.